The present TCR beta chain was sequenced within a study of tumor-infiltrating lymphocytes in primary liver carcinoma. The overall study: Patients' primary liver carcinoma was surgically resected. Productive TCRbeta read counts per sample ran from roughly 3.5 to 6.8 million and were similar across tissue types. The study, taken as a whole, reports: There was no comparison of CD4+ and CD8+ repertoires, as samples were bulk unsorted. Blood had a significantly lower top-250-clone fraction than tumors did (p = 0.039).

Concerning this clonotype itself: Antigen: not known. At one end the junction does not follow the germline gene, possibly because of a read error.

Germline V gene sequence: CDR1 MNHNS, CDR2 SASEGT. The CDR3 contains 14 residues. They got blood RNA out of unsorted whole blood and also pulled out germline DNA. Priming with a constant-region primer yielded TCR beta cDNA from 400 to 550 ng total RNA. Amplification in three nested multiplex PCR rounds with slightly modified ARM-PCR gave rise to TCR beta libraries. Use of TRBV1-TRBV30 forward primers with a C-beta reverse primer characterized the first two PCR rounds, which lasted about 10 cycles each. TCRdb reanalysed the multiplex PCR reads using MiXCR and keeps one entry per CDR3 protein. The table records about 180,000 distinct CDR3 sequences, about 55% of them present only once.

The genes are TRBV6-1 and TRBJ2-3; D gene ambiguous. The receptor was derived from a man aged 40-49 years with primary liver carcinoma and hepatitis B virus infection. Sequenced: peripheral blood. This CDR3 reads CANSVIQGTDTQYF. CDR3 coding DNA: TGTGCCAACAGTGTTATTCAGGGCACAGATACGCAGTATTTT.